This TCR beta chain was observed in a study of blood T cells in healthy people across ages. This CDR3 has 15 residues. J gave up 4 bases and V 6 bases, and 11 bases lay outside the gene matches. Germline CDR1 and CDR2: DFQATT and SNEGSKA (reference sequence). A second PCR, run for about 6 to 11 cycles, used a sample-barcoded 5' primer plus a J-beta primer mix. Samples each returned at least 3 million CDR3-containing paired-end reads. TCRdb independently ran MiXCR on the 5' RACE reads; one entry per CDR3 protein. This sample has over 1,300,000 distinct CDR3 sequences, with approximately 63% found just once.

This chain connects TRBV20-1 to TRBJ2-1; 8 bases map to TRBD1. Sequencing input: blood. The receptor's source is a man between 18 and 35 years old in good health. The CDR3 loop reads CSALVRDRTYNEQFF. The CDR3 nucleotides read TGCAGTGCCCTGGTCAGGGACAGGACGTACAATGAGCAGTTCTTC.